This is a list of T cell receptor beta chains from one sample in a study of spatial heterogeneity in lung cancer. TCRdb re-derived calls from the 5' RACE reads in MiXCR, one entry per CDR3 protein. The data contain roughly 120,000 distinct CDR3 sequences, 12% of them singletons. The sample here was PBMCs, taken at follow-up. These receptors all stem from a male donor with early-stage non-small cell lung cancer. CDR3s include the opening cysteine and the closing phenylalanine or tryptophan. The order of the fields is D gene, J gene, V gene, clone size, CDR3 DNA, CDR3 protein. A D gene is named only where the DNA matches it firmly. Only part of the rows carry a size: once, few, many, or a class if the clone is expanded.

D: -
J: TRBJ1-5
V: TRBV4-1
size: few
DNA: TGCGCCAGCAGCCATCCGGGCCGGCGAGGACAGCCCCAGCATTTT
CDR3: CASSHPGRRGQPQHF

D: -
J: TRBJ2-3
V: TRBV7-9
size: few
DNA: TGTGCCAGCAGCTTAGCGCTTTCGGGTTCAGATACGCAGTATTTT
CDR3: CASSLALSGSDTQYF

D: -
J: TRBJ1-1
V: TRBV6-1
size: many
DNA: TGTGCCAGCAGTTCCCAGGGACCGACGAACACTGAAGCTTTCTTT
CDR3: CASSSQGPTNTEAFF

D: -
J: TRBJ2-1
V: TRBV20-1
size: few
DNA: TGCAGTGCTATTTGGCCTGGCAATGAGCAGTTCTTC
CDR3: CSAIWPGNEQFF

D: -
J: TRBJ1-1
V: TRBV12-3/TRBV12-4
size: -
DNA: TGTGCCAGCAGTTTTGGCACTGAAGCTTTCTTT
CDR3: CASSFGTEAFF

D: TRBD2
J: TRBJ2-3
V: TRBV27
size: -
DNA: TGTGCCAGCAGTCCCTATCGGGGGGGCACAGATACGCAGTATTTT
CDR3: CASSPYRGGTDTQYF

D: -
J: TRBJ2-6
V: TRBV28
size: few
DNA: TGTGCCAGCTCCTATAGGGCAGCCTCTGGGGCCAACGTCCTGACTTTC
CDR3: CASSYRAASGANVLTF

D: -
J: TRBJ1-5
V: TRBV18
size: many
DNA: TGTGCCAGCTCTCAATACCGGGACGGGAATCAGCCCCAGCATTTT
CDR3: CASSQYRDGNQPQHF

D: -
J: TRBJ2-1
V: TRBV7-9
size: -
DNA: TGTGCCAGCAGATCACTTTGGGCCCGTGGGGACAATGAGCAGTTCTTC
CDR3: CASRSLWARGDNEQFF

D: -
J: TRBJ1-1
V: TRBV20-1
size: few
DNA: TGCAGTGCCGCCGTCGTGTTGAACACTGAAGCTTTCTTT
CDR3: CSAAVVLNTEAFF

D: -
J: TRBJ2-6
V: TRBV20-1
size: many
DNA: TGCAGTGCCAAACCTCGTCAGGGTTTATTCGCTGGGGCCAACGTCCTGACTTTC
CDR3: CSAKPRQGLFAGANVLTF

D: -
J: TRBJ2-3
V: TRBV3-1
size: few
DNA: TGTGCCAGCAGCCTCCTCACGGGAGATACGCAGTATTTT
CDR3: CASSLLTGDTQYF

D: TRBD1
J: TRBJ1-5
V: TRBV5-6
size: few
DNA: TGTGCCAGCAGCTTGACCGGGGGGACAGGGGGATCGAATCAGCCCCAGCATTTT
CDR3: CASSLTGGTGGSNQPQHF

D: -
J: TRBJ1-1
V: TRBV10-3
size: -
DNA: TGTGCCATCAGTGAGTCGAGGGACGGGGCTTTCTTT
CDR3: CAISESRDGAFF

D: -
J: TRBJ1-2
V: TRBV12-3/TRBV12-4
size: -
DNA: TGTGCCAGCAGTTTCCGTCGGACATCGTTGAGTCGCGGCTACACCTTC
CDR3: CASSFRRTSLSRGYTF

D: -
J: TRBJ1-4
V: TRBV5-6
size: few
DNA: TGTGCCAGCAGCTTGGGGCCTCCGGGCGGTGAAAAACTGTTTTTT
CDR3: CASSLGPPGGEKLFF

D: -
J: TRBJ1-3
V: TRBV12-3/TRBV12-4
size: few
DNA: TGTGCCAGCAGCCTTTCGGGCTCTGGAAACACCATATATTTT
CDR3: CASSLSGSGNTIYF

D: -
J: TRBJ2-4
V: TRBV29-1
size: few
DNA: TGCAGCGTGGCAAGCAGGGGTGGGAACATTCAGTACTTC
CDR3: CSVASRGGNIQYF